The 7 T cell receptor beta chains below come from one sample, sequenced in a study of blood T cell repertoires in COVID-19. Assay used: immunoSEQ multiplex PCR; TCRdb lists only in-frame clones, some missing. The sample has roughly 240,000 clones, roughly four fifths seen once. The sample was peripheral blood. The receptor set was obtained from a woman in her seventies with acute or convalescent COVID-19.

The V and J genes are TRBV2 and TRBJ1-5; the D gene is possibly TRBD1 (5 bases). This CDR3 comprises 15 residues. Germline CDR1 and CDR2: SNHLY and FYNNEI. Trimming cost V 6 bases and J 0 bases, with 12 bases left between them. The chain's CDR3 is CASSVSQGSNQPQHF. The CDR3 DNA reads as TGTGCCAGCAGCGTTTCCCAGGGTAGCAATCAGCCCCAGCATTTT.

The chain combines TRBV11-2 with TRBJ2-7; 8 nucleotides match TRBD1. The germline V gene encodes CDR1 SGHAT and CDR2 FQNNGV. This CDR3 contains 18 residues. V shed 5 bases, J shed 0 bases, and the junction held 15 bases outside the gene matches. Here the CDR3 DNA reads TGTGCCAGCAGCCCACCGAGGACAGGGATGGGGTTCTCCTACGAGCAGTACTTC. Translation: CASSPPRTGMGFSYEQYF. Complete variable domain (other parts from reference TRBV11-2 and TRBJ2-7): EAGVAQSPRYKIIEKRQSVAFWCNPISGHATLYWYQQILGQGPKLLIQFQNNGVVDDSQLPKDRFSAERLKGVDSTLKIQPAKLEDSAVYLCASSPPRTGMGFSYEQYFGPGTRLTVT.

The genes are TRBV19 and TRBJ2-6, with D tentatively TRBD1 (6 bases). Germline V lookup: CDR1 LNHDA, CDR2 SQIVND (reference sequence). The CDR3 has 16 amino acids. The ends were cut back, 3 bases at V and 4 bases at J, with 13 bases in the middle. DNA of the CDR3: TGTGCCAGTAGTATTCTCCCAGGGGTCGGGGCCAACGTCCTGACTTTC. Protein: CASSILPGVGANVLTF.

The gene calls are TRBV5-6 and TRBJ2-7, with 7 bases matching TRBD1. The CDR3 has 16 amino acids. Germline V gene data show CDR1 as SGHDT and CDR2 as YYEEEE. The V segment lost 0 bases and the J segment 5 bases; nucleotides outside the gene matches: 11. The CDR3 reads CASSLAVRGISNEQYF. The CDR3 DNA sequence: TGTGCCAGCAGCTTGGCCGTCAGGGGGATTAGTAACGAGCAGTACTTC.

The rearrangement joins TRBV28 to TRBJ1-2; D is unresolved. Germline CDR1 MDHEN, CDR2 SYDVKM. The CDR3 runs 12 residues. Trimming stripped 6 bases from V and 6 bases from J, with 11 bases between. The CDR3 is CASSPRRDGYTF. The CDR3 DNA is TGTGCCAGCAGCCCCCGGAGGGATGGCTACACCTTC.

The chain has TRBV2 and TRBJ2-1; possible D gene TRBD2, 7 bases. The germline V gene encodes CDR1 SNHLY and CDR2 FYNNEI. The V and J ends lost 0 bases and 5 bases respectively, with 11 bases between them. This CDR3 has 15 residues. The DNA of the CDR3 is TGTGCCAGCAGTGAAGCGGGGGGGCTTAACAATGAGCAGTTCTTC. This codes for CASSEAGGLNNEQFF.

The gene calls are TRBV6-5 and TRBJ1-1, with TRBD1 as a possible D gene (6 bases). This CDR3 is built from 15 residues. CDR1 is MNHEY and CDR2 is SVGAGI in the germline V gene. V was clipped by 4 bases and J by 1 base, with 13 bases between them. The CDR3 DNA sequence: TGTGCCAGCAGTTTAGAAACAGGGTGGAACACTGAAGCTTTCTTT. Protein: CASSLETGWNTEAFF.